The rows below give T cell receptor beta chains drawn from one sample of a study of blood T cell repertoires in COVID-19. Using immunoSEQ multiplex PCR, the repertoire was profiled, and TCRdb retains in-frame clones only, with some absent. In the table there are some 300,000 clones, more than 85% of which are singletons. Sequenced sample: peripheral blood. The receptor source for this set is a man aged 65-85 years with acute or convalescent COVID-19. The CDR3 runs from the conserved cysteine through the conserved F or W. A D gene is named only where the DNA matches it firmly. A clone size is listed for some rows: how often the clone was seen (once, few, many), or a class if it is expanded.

cdr3_nt: TGCGCCAGCAGTCGGTCGACAGGGGGTGCCCGCCGTTCACCCCTCCACTTT; cdr3_aa: CASSRSTGGARRSPLHF; clone_size: .; j_call: TRBJ1-6; d_call: TRBD1; v_call: TRBV23-1
cdr3_nt: TGTGCCAGCAGTCCCCTAGGGAGCTCCTACAATGAGCAGTTCTTC; cdr3_aa: CASSPLGSSYNEQFF; clone_size: .; j_call: TRBJ2-1; d_call: .; v_call: TRBV28
cdr3_nt: TGTGCCAGCAGCAAAAACCTCCAGACTTATGGCTACACCTTC; cdr3_aa: CASSKNLQTYGYTF; clone_size: few; j_call: TRBJ1-2; d_call: .; v_call: TRBV7-2
cdr3_nt: TGTGCCAGCAGGGTACCGGGATACGAGCAGTACTTC; cdr3_aa: CASRVPGYEQYF; clone_size: .; j_call: TRBJ2-7; d_call: .; v_call: TRBV28
cdr3_nt: TGTGCCATCAGTGAGGCCGGGACAGGGGGTTCCTATAATTCACCCCTCCACTTT; cdr3_aa: CAISEAGTGGSYNSPLHF; clone_size: .; j_call: TRBJ1-6; d_call: TRBD1; v_call: TRBV10-3
cdr3_nt: TGTGCCAGCATCATAGGACAGTTGGGAACTGAAGCTTTCTTT; cdr3_aa: CASIIGQLGTEAFF; clone_size: .; j_call: TRBJ1-1; d_call: .; v_call: TRBV7-9
cdr3_nt: TGTGCCAGCAGTGGTGGCAGACCTAGCTCCTACGAGCAGTACTTC; cdr3_aa: CASSGGRPSSYEQYF; clone_size: .; j_call: TRBJ2-7; d_call: .; v_call: TRBV28
cdr3_nt: TGTGCCAGCAGCCAAGCCTCCACTTCCTACGAGCAGTACTTC; cdr3_aa: CASSQASTSYEQYF; clone_size: once; j_call: TRBJ2-7; d_call: .; v_call: TRBV3-1/TRBV3-2
cdr3_nt: TGTGCCAGCTCACCGGTTCAGGGGGCGTCCTCCGAGCAGTACTTC; cdr3_aa: CASSPVQGASSEQYF; clone_size: .; j_call: TRBJ2-7; d_call: TRBD1; v_call: TRBV18
cdr3_nt: TGTGCCAGCGGATTACAGGAATATGGCTACACCTTC; cdr3_aa: CASGLQEYGYTF; clone_size: .; j_call: TRBJ1-2; d_call: .; v_call: TRBV28
cdr3_nt: TGTGCCAGCAGCAATCCAGGGGGTAGCACAGATACGCAGTATTTT; cdr3_aa: CASSNPGGSTDTQYF; clone_size: .; j_call: TRBJ2-3; d_call: TRBD1; v_call: TRBV6-5
cdr3_nt: TGTGCCAGCAGTTTAGCGGGGGGGGGCACAGATACGCAGTATTTT; cdr3_aa: CASSLAGGGTDTQYF; clone_size: .; j_call: TRBJ2-3; d_call: TRBD2; v_call: TRBV28
cdr3_nt: TGTGCCAGCAGCCAACCCCGGGACAGGGGTTTCACCGGGGAGCTGTTTTTT; cdr3_aa: CASSQPRDRGFTGELFF; clone_size: .; j_call: TRBJ2-2; d_call: TRBD1; v_call: TRBV3-1/TRBV3-2
cdr3_nt: TGTGCCAGCAGGGACAGCCAAGAGACCCAGTACTTC; cdr3_aa: CASRDSQETQYF; clone_size: .; j_call: TRBJ2-5; d_call: .; v_call: TRBV6-5
cdr3_nt: TGTGCCACCCGAGGACAGGGGGCAGGTTCACCCCTCCACTTT; cdr3_aa: CATRGQGAGSPLHF; clone_size: many; j_call: TRBJ1-6; d_call: TRBD1; v_call: TRBV19
cdr3_nt: TGCGCCAGCAGCTTGGCGGGGGTCTCCTACAATGAGCAGTTCTTC; cdr3_aa: CASSLAGVSYNEQFF; clone_size: .; j_call: TRBJ2-1; d_call: .; v_call: TRBV5-1
cdr3_nt: TGTGCCTGGAGTATACGACTAGCGGTCACCGGGGAGCTGTTTTTT; cdr3_aa: CAWSIRLAVTGELFF; clone_size: .; j_call: TRBJ2-2; d_call: TRBD2; v_call: TRBV30
cdr3_nt: TGTGCCAGCAGACCTAACAGGGGTCACACTGAAGCTTTCTTT; cdr3_aa: CASRPNRGHTEAFF; clone_size: .; j_call: TRBJ1-1; d_call: TRBD1; v_call: TRBV6-2/TRBV6-3
cdr3_nt: TGTGCCAGCTCATCCTATTCCGGCTACGAGCAGTACTTC; cdr3_aa: CASSSYSGYEQYF; clone_size: .; j_call: TRBJ2-7; d_call: .; v_call: TRBV18
cdr3_nt: TGTGCCAGCAGCTTAGCCACAGACACGAACACTGAAGCTTTCTTT; cdr3_aa: CASSLATDTNTEAFF; clone_size: .; j_call: TRBJ1-1; d_call: .; v_call: TRBV11-1
cdr3_nt: TGTGCCAGCAGCCAAGAAAACGGAGGGCTTGGAAACACCATATATTTT; cdr3_aa: CASSQENGGLGNTIYF; clone_size: .; j_call: TRBJ1-3; d_call: .; v_call: TRBV3-1/TRBV3-2
cdr3_nt: TGCAGCGTTGAAGGGACAGGGAAATCCTACAATGAGCAGTTCTTC; cdr3_aa: CSVEGTGKSYNEQFF; clone_size: .; j_call: TRBJ2-1; d_call: TRBD1; v_call: TRBV29-1
cdr3_nt: TGTGCCAGCAGCTTGGGGACCTATAGCGGGAGCAATGAGCAGTTCTTC; cdr3_aa: CASSLGTYSGSNEQFF; clone_size: .; j_call: TRBJ2-1; d_call: TRBD2; v_call: TRBV7-8
cdr3_nt: TGTGCCAGCAGTGTGACAGATACTAACTATGGCTACACCTTC; cdr3_aa: CASSVTDTNYGYTF; clone_size: .; j_call: TRBJ1-2; d_call: .; v_call: TRBV2
cdr3_nt: TGTGCCAGCAGTTTTACAGGCCTAGTCTCTGGAAACACCATATATTTT; cdr3_aa: CASSFTGLVSGNTIYF; clone_size: .; j_call: TRBJ1-3; d_call: .; v_call: TRBV28
cdr3_nt: TGCAGTGCCCCGAGGGGGGATACGCAGTATTTT; cdr3_aa: CSAPRGDTQYF; clone_size: .; j_call: TRBJ2-3; d_call: .; v_call: TRBV20-1
cdr3_nt: TGTGCCAGCTCACCTGGACAGGGGGCGTACGCTTTCTTT; cdr3_aa: CASSPGQGAYAFF; clone_size: .; j_call: TRBJ1-1; d_call: TRBD1; v_call: TRBV18
cdr3_nt: TGTGCCAGTAGCAAATCCACAGGGATCTTGTCTTACGAGCAGTACTTC; cdr3_aa: CASSKSTGILSYEQYF; clone_size: .; j_call: TRBJ2-7; d_call: .; v_call: TRBV19
cdr3_nt: TGTGCCAGCAGTTACCCGACAGGCACAAACTATGGCTACACCTTC; cdr3_aa: CASSYPTGTNYGYTF; clone_size: .; j_call: TRBJ1-2; d_call: .; v_call: TRBV6-6
cdr3_nt: TGTGCCAGCAGCACAACCGGGACTACAGATACGCAGTATTTT; cdr3_aa: CASSTTGTTDTQYF; clone_size: .; j_call: TRBJ2-3; d_call: .; v_call: TRBV5-4
cdr3_nt: TGTGCCAGCAGCCCTACGACAGGGCGAAACACCATATATTTT; cdr3_aa: CASSPTTGRNTIYF; clone_size: .; j_call: TRBJ1-3; d_call: TRBD1; v_call: TRBV7-2
cdr3_nt: TGTGCCAGCAGCCGGGACAGGGGGCATCAGCCCCAGCATTTT; cdr3_aa: CASSRDRGHQPQHF; clone_size: .; j_call: TRBJ1-5; d_call: TRBD1; v_call: TRBV7-9
cdr3_nt: TGTGCCTGGACCCTTTCGGGTAGCCCCAGTTCTGGAAACACCATATATTTT; cdr3_aa: CAWTLSGSPSSGNTIYF; clone_size: .; j_call: TRBJ1-3; d_call: .; v_call: TRBV30
cdr3_nt: TGTGCCAGCAGTGATGACAGGGGACAAAATTCACCCCTCCACTTT; cdr3_aa: CASSDDRGQNSPLHF; clone_size: .; j_call: TRBJ1-6; d_call: TRBD1; v_call: TRBV6-1
cdr3_nt: TGTGCCAGCAGCTTAGTCGAGTATGGGACAGAGGGTACCTACGAGCAGTACTTC; cdr3_aa: CASSLVEYGTEGTYEQYF; clone_size: few; j_call: TRBJ2-7; d_call: TRBD1; v_call: TRBV11-2
cdr3_nt: TGTGCCATCAGTGGCCTCCCCGGGGGGTATAGCAATCAGCCCCAGCATTTT; cdr3_aa: CAISGLPGGYSNQPQHF; clone_size: .; j_call: TRBJ1-5; d_call: .; v_call: TRBV10-3
cdr3_nt: TGTGCCAGCAGCGCGGGTTCTCCCAGCTCTGGAAACACCATATATTTT; cdr3_aa: CASSAGSPSSGNTIYF; clone_size: .; j_call: TRBJ1-3; d_call: .; v_call: TRBV9
cdr3_nt: TGTGCCAGCAGCTGGACAGGGGGCAAGAATGAGCAGTTCTTC; cdr3_aa: CASSWTGGKNEQFF; clone_size: .; j_call: TRBJ2-1; d_call: TRBD1; v_call: TRBV7-3
cdr3_nt: TGTGCCAGCTCCCCAGGGGGCTACACAGATACGCAGTATTTT; cdr3_aa: CASSPGGYTDTQYF; clone_size: .; j_call: TRBJ2-3; d_call: TRBD1; v_call: TRBV9